This is a list of T cell receptor beta chains from one sample in a study of blood T cell repertoires in COVID-19. Clones were sequenced by immunoSEQ multiplex PCR, and TCRdb holds only the in-frame ones, with some missing. The sample contains 70,000 to 100,000 clones, around nine tenths of which appear only once. Material: peripheral blood. The receptors shown here come from an elderly woman with active COVID-19. CDR3s include the opening cysteine and the closing phenylalanine or tryptophan. The order of the fields is clone size, J gene, V gene, D gene, CDR3 DNA, CDR3 protein. A D gene is named only where the DNA matches it firmly. Expanded clones are given a class, and other clones once, few, many or no size at all.

abundance: -
j_gene: TRBJ1-4
v_gene: TRBV3-1/TRBV3-2
d_gene: -
CDR3nt: TGTGCCAGTAGCCAAGGCCCTACGGGGGGGAGTAATGAAAAACTGTTTTTT
CDR3aa: CASSQGPTGGSNEKLFF

abundance: few
j_gene: TRBJ2-7
v_gene: TRBV11-2
d_gene: TRBD1
CDR3nt: TGTGCCAGCAGCCCAGTTGAACAGGGGCCCTACGAGCAGTACTTC
CDR3aa: CASSPVEQGPYEQYF

abundance: -
j_gene: TRBJ2-1
v_gene: TRBV3-1/TRBV3-2
d_gene: TRBD2
CDR3nt: TGTGCCAGCAGCCCCACTAGCGGGAGGGGCAATGAGCAGTTCTTC
CDR3aa: CASSPTSGRGNEQFF

abundance: -
j_gene: TRBJ1-3
v_gene: TRBV15
d_gene: -
CDR3nt: TGTGCCACCAGCAGAGATATAAGGGGTAGAAACACCATATATTTT
CDR3aa: CATSRDIRGRNTIYF

abundance: -
j_gene: TRBJ2-3
v_gene: TRBV5-4
d_gene: TRBD2
CDR3nt: TGTGCCAGCAGCTCCCCGGCGGGAGCGGGGGACACAGATACGCAGTATTTT
CDR3aa: CASSSPAGAGDTDTQYF

abundance: -
j_gene: TRBJ1-6
v_gene: TRBV27
d_gene: -
CDR3nt: TGTGCCAGCTACACGGGGGATTCACCCCTCCACTTT
CDR3aa: CASYTGDSPLHF

abundance: -
j_gene: TRBJ1-5
v_gene: TRBV7-2
d_gene: -
CDR3nt: TGTGCCAGCAGCTTAGTCGGCAGGGGTGATCAGCCCCAGCATTTT
CDR3aa: CASSLVGRGDQPQHF

abundance: -
j_gene: TRBJ1-1
v_gene: TRBV7-8
d_gene: TRBD1
CDR3nt: TGTGCCAGCAGCTTTTCGTTGGGGGACAGGGGTAGGGACACTGAAGCTTTCTTT
CDR3aa: CASSFSLGDRGRDTEAFF

abundance: once
j_gene: TRBJ2-7
v_gene: TRBV19
d_gene: TRBD2
CDR3nt: TGTGCCAGTAGTATCGGAGGGACTAGCGCCTACGAGCAGTACTTC
CDR3aa: CASSIGGTSAYEQYF

abundance: -
j_gene: TRBJ2-3
v_gene: TRBV28
d_gene: -
CDR3nt: TGTGCCAGCAGTTTAAGTGCCAGCGCAGATACGCAGTATTTT
CDR3aa: CASSLSASADTQYF

abundance: -
j_gene: TRBJ2-6
v_gene: TRBV19
d_gene: -
CDR3nt: TGTGCCAGTAGTAGCGTTGGGCGGGGCAGCTCTGGGGCCAACGTCCTGACTTTC
CDR3aa: CASSSVGRGSSGANVLTF

abundance: few
j_gene: TRBJ2-7
v_gene: TRBV4-2
d_gene: -
CDR3nt: TGTGCCAGCAGCCAAGACCCGCCCCGCGGAGAGAGCTCCTACGAGCAGTACTTC
CDR3aa: CASSQDPPRGESSYEQYF

abundance: -
j_gene: TRBJ2-3
v_gene: TRBV11-2
d_gene: TRBD2
CDR3nt: TGTGCCAGCAGCTCGACTAGCGGGAGACCAGATACGCAGTATTTT
CDR3aa: CASSSTSGRPDTQYF

abundance: -
j_gene: TRBJ2-7
v_gene: TRBV28
d_gene: -
CDR3nt: TGTGCCAGCAGTTTAAGCGGCAGCTCCTACGAGCAGTACTTC
CDR3aa: CASSLSGSSYEQYF

abundance: -
j_gene: TRBJ1-4
v_gene: TRBV7-9
d_gene: TRBD1
CDR3nt: TGTGCCAGCAGCTTAGCACTAGTATACGGGACAGGGGAAGATGAAAAACTGTTTTTT
CDR3aa: CASSLALVYGTGEDEKLFF

abundance: -
j_gene: TRBJ2-2
v_gene: TRBV6-1
d_gene: -
CDR3nt: TGTGCCAGCAGTGAATTAGCGAGGGATCCCGGGGAGCTGTTTTTT
CDR3aa: CASSELARDPGELFF

abundance: -
j_gene: TRBJ2-1
v_gene: TRBV7-2
d_gene: -
CDR3nt: TGTGCCAGCAGCTATAGCGGCTCCTACAATGAGCAGTTCTTC
CDR3aa: CASSYSGSYNEQFF

abundance: -
j_gene: TRBJ2-1
v_gene: TRBV10-3
d_gene: TRBD1
CDR3nt: TGTGCCATCAGTGCCTATTCCGGGACAGGGGATGAGCAGTTCTTC
CDR3aa: CAISAYSGTGDEQFF

abundance: -
j_gene: TRBJ1-5
v_gene: TRBV27
d_gene: -
CDR3nt: TGTGCCAGCAGGCAGACAGGTGGGAATCAGCCCCAGCATTTT
CDR3aa: CASRQTGGNQPQHF

abundance: -
j_gene: TRBJ1-2
v_gene: TRBV28
d_gene: TRBD1
CDR3nt: TGTGCCAGCAGTGCTAATGGACAGGGGAAAGGTGGCTACACCTTC
CDR3aa: CASSANGQGKGGYTF

abundance: -
j_gene: TRBJ1-5
v_gene: TRBV9
d_gene: -
CDR3nt: TGTGCCAGCAGCCCTGGGGGGGGCGTACAGCCCCAGCATTTT
CDR3aa: CASSPGGGVQPQHF

abundance: -
j_gene: TRBJ2-7
v_gene: TRBV19
d_gene: -
CDR3nt: TGTGCCAGTAGGACCTTGGGGGACGGGGGATACGAGCAGTACTTC
CDR3aa: CASRTLGDGGYEQYF

abundance: -
j_gene: TRBJ1-2
v_gene: TRBV18
d_gene: -
CDR3nt: TGTGCCAGCTCACTCACCAGCAGGGTGGAGAATGGCTACACCTTC
CDR3aa: CASSLTSRVENGYTF

abundance: -
j_gene: TRBJ2-4
v_gene: TRBV7-3
d_gene: TRBD2
CDR3nt: TGTGCCAGCAGCCAAGGGGGACTAGCGGGTAATCTTCAGTACTTC
CDR3aa: CASSQGGLAGNLQYF

abundance: -
j_gene: TRBJ1-4
v_gene: TRBV21-1
d_gene: -
CDR3nt: TGTGCCAGCAGCAAAGTTCGACAGGGTGCGGAAAAACTGTTTTTT
CDR3aa: CASSKVRQGAEKLFF

abundance: -
j_gene: TRBJ2-7
v_gene: TRBV28
d_gene: -
CDR3nt: TGTGCCAGCAGTTTACATGGGGCCACGGGCAACGAGCAGTACTTC
CDR3aa: CASSLHGATGNEQYF

abundance: -
j_gene: TRBJ2-3
v_gene: TRBV3-1/TRBV3-2
d_gene: -
CDR3nt: TGTGCCAGCAGCCAAGGGGCACCCCGGGACACCCCTACAGATACGCAGTATTTT
CDR3aa: CASSQGAPRDTPTDTQYF

abundance: once
j_gene: TRBJ1-6
v_gene: TRBV6-5
d_gene: -
CDR3nt: TGTGCCAGCAGGCGGGTCTATAATTCACCCCTCCACTTT
CDR3aa: CASRRVYNSPLHF

abundance: -
j_gene: TRBJ1-3
v_gene: TRBV7-2
d_gene: -
CDR3nt: TGTGCCAGCAGCTTAGCGCGGCCAGGGGCTGGAAACACCATATATTTT
CDR3aa: CASSLARPGAGNTIYF

abundance: -
j_gene: TRBJ2-7
v_gene: TRBV6-6
d_gene: TRBD1
CDR3nt: TGTGCCAGCAGTTACCGGGACAGGGTTCTCGAGCAGTACTTC
CDR3aa: CASSYRDRVLEQYF

abundance: -
j_gene: TRBJ1-6
v_gene: TRBV11-1
d_gene: -
CDR3nt: TGTGCCAGCAGCTTCGCACGGGCCAGGAGGGATTCACCCCTCCACTTT
CDR3aa: CASSFARARRDSPLHF

abundance: -
j_gene: TRBJ2-1
v_gene: TRBV2
d_gene: -
CDR3nt: TGTGCCAGCAGTGCTTACTTGAATGAGCAGTTCTTC
CDR3aa: CASSAYLNEQFF

abundance: -
j_gene: TRBJ1-1
v_gene: TRBV29-1
d_gene: TRBD1
CDR3nt: TGCAGCGTTTACAGGGGGCAGGACACTGAAGCTTTCTTT
CDR3aa: CSVYRGQDTEAFF

abundance: -
j_gene: TRBJ2-1
v_gene: TRBV28
d_gene: TRBD2
CDR3nt: TGTGCCAGCAGTCCCACTAGCGGATACTACAATGAGCAGTTCTTC
CDR3aa: CASSPTSGYYNEQFF

abundance: -
j_gene: TRBJ2-7
v_gene: TRBV24-1
d_gene: -
CDR3nt: TGTGCCACCAGTGATACCTTGTCTATAAGCGAGCAGTACTTC
CDR3aa: CATSDTLSISEQYF

abundance: -
j_gene: TRBJ2-5
v_gene: TRBV2
d_gene: TRBD1
CDR3nt: TGTGCCAGCACCTACAGGGGAGAGACCCAGTACTTC
CDR3aa: CASTYRGETQYF

abundance: -
j_gene: TRBJ1-4
v_gene: TRBV15
d_gene: -
CDR3nt: TGTGCCACCAGCCGCGGTCGGGGGGAGAGTGAAAAACTGTTTTTT
CDR3aa: CATSRGRGESEKLFF

abundance: -
j_gene: TRBJ2-3
v_gene: TRBV28
d_gene: TRBD2
CDR3nt: TGTGCCAGCAGCCTTCAGGGAGCGGGAGAATATACGCAGTATTTT
CDR3aa: CASSLQGAGEYTQYF

abundance: -
j_gene: TRBJ2-2
v_gene: TRBV4-2
d_gene: -
CDR3nt: TGTGCCAGCAAGAGAGGGGGGAGGGAGTCATCCGGGGAGCTGTTTTTT
CDR3aa: CASKRGGRESSGELFF

abundance: -
j_gene: TRBJ1-1
v_gene: TRBV7-9
d_gene: -
CDR3nt: TGTGCCAGCAGCTTACAAAGGGGGTACACTGAAGCTTTCTTT
CDR3aa: CASSLQRGYTEAFF

abundance: -
j_gene: TRBJ2-5
v_gene: TRBV6-5
d_gene: -
CDR3nt: TGTGCCAGCAGGCCGGGACATCAAAAAGAGACCCAGTACTTC
CDR3aa: CASRPGHQKETQYF

abundance: -
j_gene: TRBJ1-2
v_gene: TRBV6-1
d_gene: TRBD1
CDR3nt: TGTGCCAGCAGTGAATCCACAGGGGTCTATGGCTACACCTTC
CDR3aa: CASSESTGVYGYTF

abundance: -
j_gene: TRBJ2-7
v_gene: TRBV4-2
d_gene: TRBD1
CDR3nt: TGTGCCAGCAGCACCCGACAGGGTCCCTACGAGCAGTACTTC
CDR3aa: CASSTRQGPYEQYF

abundance: -
j_gene: TRBJ2-1
v_gene: TRBV9
d_gene: TRBD2
CDR3nt: TGTGCCAGCAGCATTAGCGGGAGTTACAATGAGCAGTTCTTC
CDR3aa: CASSISGSYNEQFF

abundance: once
j_gene: TRBJ1-2
v_gene: TRBV5-1
d_gene: -
CDR3nt: TGCGCCAGCAGCTTGCGCGGGGCTTACACCTTC
CDR3aa: CASSLRGAYTF

abundance: once
j_gene: TRBJ2-5
v_gene: TRBV27
d_gene: -
CDR3nt: TGTGCCAGCAGGTCCGACACTCTTCAAGAGACCCAGTACTTC
CDR3aa: CASRSDTLQETQYF

abundance: -
j_gene: TRBJ2-7
v_gene: TRBV10-3
d_gene: TRBD1
CDR3nt: TGTGCCATCAGTACCCTGGCAGGGGGCGAGCAGTACTTC
CDR3aa: CAISTLAGGEQYF

abundance: -
j_gene: TRBJ2-1
v_gene: TRBV9
d_gene: TRBD2
CDR3nt: TGTGCCAGCAACAGACTAGCGGGAACCAATGAGCAGTTCTTC
CDR3aa: CASNRLAGTNEQFF

abundance: -
j_gene: TRBJ1-4
v_gene: TRBV23-1
d_gene: -
CDR3nt: TGCGCCAGCAGTCAGGGCGCCAGAAGTAATGAAAAACTGTTTTTT
CDR3aa: CASSQGARSNEKLFF

abundance: -
j_gene: TRBJ2-5
v_gene: TRBV2
d_gene: -
CDR3nt: TGTGCCAGCGGGAGGATGGGACAGTCATACCAAGAGACCCAGTACTTC
CDR3aa: CASGRMGQSYQETQYF

abundance: -
j_gene: TRBJ1-1
v_gene: TRBV3-1/TRBV3-2
d_gene: -
CDR3nt: TGTGCCAGCAGCCAAGTAACGGGTGAAGCTTTCTTT
CDR3aa: CASSQVTGEAFF

abundance: once
j_gene: TRBJ2-7
v_gene: TRBV28
d_gene: -
CDR3nt: TGTGCCAGCAGTCCCCAGCCTGGGGGGGAGCAGTACTTC
CDR3aa: CASSPQPGGEQYF

abundance: -
j_gene: TRBJ2-7
v_gene: TRBV27
d_gene: -
CDR3nt: TGTGCCAGCAGTTCCCTTTCCCGGGAGCAGTACTTC
CDR3aa: CASSSLSREQYF

abundance: -
j_gene: TRBJ2-5
v_gene: TRBV11-3
d_gene: TRBD2
CDR3nt: TGTGCCAGCAGCTTAGCGGGAGGGAACTTGGAGACCCAGTACTTC
CDR3aa: CASSLAGGNLETQYF

abundance: once
j_gene: TRBJ1-3
v_gene: TRBV5-4
d_gene: -
CDR3nt: TGTGCCAGCAGCTTCTGGATGGAGACTGGAAACACCATATATTTT
CDR3aa: CASSFWMETGNTIYF

abundance: -
j_gene: TRBJ1-1
v_gene: TRBV7-9
d_gene: -
CDR3nt: TGTGCCAGCAGCACAACCGGGACCCGGGGGGGAACTGAAGCTTTCTTT
CDR3aa: CASSTTGTRGGTEAFF

abundance: -
j_gene: TRBJ2-5
v_gene: TRBV6-8
d_gene: TRBD2
CDR3nt: TGTGCCAGCGCCCCAGGGACTAGCGGGAGTCAGCTATACCAAGAGACCCAGTACTTC
CDR3aa: CASAPGTSGSQLYQETQYF

abundance: few
j_gene: TRBJ2-7
v_gene: TRBV7-9
d_gene: -
CDR3nt: TGTGCCACGGGCAGGGGCTACGAGCAGTACTTC
CDR3aa: CATGRGYEQYF

abundance: -
j_gene: TRBJ2-7
v_gene: TRBV28
d_gene: TRBD1
CDR3nt: TGTGCCACCGCAACCGGAGGGACAGGGGTGGTGAGGCAGTACTTC
CDR3aa: CATATGGTGVVRQYF